The entry below gives a single T cell receptor (beta chain) sequence along with its context. Its antigen is unidentified. Germline-derived CDR1 and CDR2 are SNHLY and FYNNEI. Unmatched junction bases numbered 6, after V lost 6 bases and J lost 1 base. The CDR3 length is 17 residues. The sample is drawn from a study of cytomegalovirus exposure and HLA in healthy donors. Whole-study results and caveats: The HLA-A and HLA-B alleles of most subjects were reportedly predicted accurately from TCR beta sequences. Indistinguishability led to the exclusion of some V segments, TRBV6-2 and TRBV6-3 included.

The PCR contained 60 Vbeta and 13 Jbeta primers. Clones were sequenced by immunoSEQ multiplex PCR, and TCRdb holds only the in-frame ones, with some missing. The sample has around 160,000 clones, around 68% seen once. Sequencing was carried out using PBMCs. The chain employs TRBV2 and TRBJ2-7; 16 bases fit TRBD2. The clonotype was recovered from a man aged 45-65 years in good health and CMV-seronegative. The CDR3 DNA is TGTGCCAGCAGCCAGGGACTAGCGGGGGGGCGTTCCTACGAGCAGTACTTC. Amino acid sequence: CASSQGLAGGRSYEQYF.